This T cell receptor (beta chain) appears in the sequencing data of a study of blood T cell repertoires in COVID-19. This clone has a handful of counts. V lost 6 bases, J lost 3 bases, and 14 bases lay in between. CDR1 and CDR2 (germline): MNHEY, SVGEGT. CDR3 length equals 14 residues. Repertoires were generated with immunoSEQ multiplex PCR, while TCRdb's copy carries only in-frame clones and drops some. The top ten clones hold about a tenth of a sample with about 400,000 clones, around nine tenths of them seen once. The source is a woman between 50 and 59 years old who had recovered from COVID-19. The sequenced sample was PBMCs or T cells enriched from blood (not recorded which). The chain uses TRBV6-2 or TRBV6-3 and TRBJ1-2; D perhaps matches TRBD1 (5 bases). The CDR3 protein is CASSLTGEYYGYTF. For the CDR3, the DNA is TGTGCCAGCAGCCTAACGGGGGAATACTATGGCTACACCTTC.